The T cell receptor beta chain described here comes from a study of T cell repertoires in cytomegalovirus infection. Study information: CMV infection plus the matching HLA type was flagged by public TCR beta signatures.

TCRdb called the reads again in MiXCR, with one record for every CDR3 protein. The sample records some 300,000 distinct CDR3 sequences, 15% to 20% being singletons. This clonotype was recorded a few times. What it binds is unknown. General study results and limits: The study found HLA-C-restricted CMV-specific TCR beta clonotypes dominating the ex vivo response.

Germline assignment: CDR1 MGHDK and CDR2 SYGVNS. CDR3 length: 14 amino acids. Trimming left V 2 bases short and J 7 bases short, with 11 bases between. The sequenced sample consisted of PBMCs. The sequence derives from a human donor in good health (CMV status not recorded). Some clones in this sample may be carry-over from other donors' samples. The chain employs TRBV25-1 and TRBJ1-4, with a possible D match to TRBD1 (6 bases). The chain's CDR3 is CASSERTGSEKLFF. CDR3 nucleotide sequence: TGTGCCAGCAGTGAAAGAACAGGGTCTGAAAAACTGTTTTTT. Drawing the rest from reference TRBV25-1 and TRBJ1-4, the complete variable domain is EADIYQTPRYLVIGTGKKITLECSQTMGHDKMYWYQQDPGMELHLIHYSYGVNSTEKGDLSSESTVSRIRTEHFPLTLESARPSHTSQYLCASSERTGSEKLFFGSGTQLSVL.